This T cell receptor beta chain was identified in a study of cytomegalovirus exposure and HLA in healthy donors. Overall study findings and caveats: What a later analysis showed was that several of the most significant clusters appeared linked to common viral pathogens. Clonal expansion, a later analysis showed, was greater in HLA-associated TCR beta chains than in equally common others. CMV serostatus was the sole immune exposure data available.

This clone was counted a single time. Its antigen is not identified. These donors counted as nominally healthy when sampled, but unrecorded immune exposures were likely. Germline CDR1 and CDR2: MNHNY and SVGAGI (reference sequence). The CDR3 spans 14 residues. The germline V and J ends were trimmed by 4 bases and 5 bases, with 12 bases remaining between them. With 60 Vbeta and 13 Jbeta primers, the PCR was carried out. Clones were sequenced by immunoSEQ multiplex PCR, and TCRdb holds only the in-frame ones, with some missing. The data hold 150,000 to 200,000 clones, with approximately 62% observed a single time.

The genes are TRBV6-6 and TRBJ1-5; a weak D match, TRBD1 (5 bases). The TCR originated in a man aged 45-65 years in good health and CMV-seronegative. The source material was PBMCs. The CDR3 spells CASSLAGRDQPQHF. In nucleotides, the CDR3 is TGTGCCAGCAGTTTAGCAGGGAGGGATCAGCCCCAGCATTTT.